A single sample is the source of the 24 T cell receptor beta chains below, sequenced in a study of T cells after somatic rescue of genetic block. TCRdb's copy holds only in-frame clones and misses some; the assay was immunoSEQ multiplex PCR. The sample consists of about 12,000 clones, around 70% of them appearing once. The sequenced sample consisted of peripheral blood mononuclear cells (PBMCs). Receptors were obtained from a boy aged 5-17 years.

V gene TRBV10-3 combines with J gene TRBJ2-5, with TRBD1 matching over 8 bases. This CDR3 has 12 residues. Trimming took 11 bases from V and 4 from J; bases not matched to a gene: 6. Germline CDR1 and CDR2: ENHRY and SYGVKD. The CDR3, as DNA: TGTGCCTCGGCAGGGGGCCTAGAGACCCAGTACTTC. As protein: CASAGGLETQYF.

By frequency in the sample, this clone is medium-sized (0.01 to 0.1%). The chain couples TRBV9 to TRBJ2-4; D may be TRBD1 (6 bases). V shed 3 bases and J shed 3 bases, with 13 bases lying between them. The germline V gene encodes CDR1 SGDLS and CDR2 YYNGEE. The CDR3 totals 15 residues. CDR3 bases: TGTGCCAGCAGCGCTCCAGGGGCGGGCAAAAACATTCAGTACTTC. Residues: CASSAPGAGKNIQYF.

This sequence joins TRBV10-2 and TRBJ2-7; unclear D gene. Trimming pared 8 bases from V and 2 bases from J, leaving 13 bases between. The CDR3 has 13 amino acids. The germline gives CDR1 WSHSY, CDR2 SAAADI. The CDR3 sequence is CASSGLPPYEQYF. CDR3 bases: TGCGCCAGCTCGGGCCTACCCCCCTACGAGCAGTACTTC.

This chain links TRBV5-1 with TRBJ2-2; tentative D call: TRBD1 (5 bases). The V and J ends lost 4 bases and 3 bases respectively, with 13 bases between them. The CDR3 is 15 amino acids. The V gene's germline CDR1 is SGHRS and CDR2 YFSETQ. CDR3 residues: CASSTQIRDTGELFF. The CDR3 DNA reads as TGCGCCAGCAGCACACAGATCAGGGACACCGGGGAGCTGTTTTTT.

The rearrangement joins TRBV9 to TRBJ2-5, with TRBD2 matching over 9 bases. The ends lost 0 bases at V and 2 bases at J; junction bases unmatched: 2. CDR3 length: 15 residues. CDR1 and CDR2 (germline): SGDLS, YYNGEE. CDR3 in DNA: TGTGCCAGCAGCGTAGTAGCGGGGGCTCAAGAGACCCAGTACTTC. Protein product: CASSVVAGAQETQYF.

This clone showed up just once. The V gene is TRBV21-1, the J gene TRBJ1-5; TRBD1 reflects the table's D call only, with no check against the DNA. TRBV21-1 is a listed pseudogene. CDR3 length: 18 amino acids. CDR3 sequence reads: CASSKGAWTGEDDQPQHF. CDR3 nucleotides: TGTGCCAGCAGCAAAGGAGCCTGGACAGGGGAGGACGATCAGCCCCAGCATTTT.

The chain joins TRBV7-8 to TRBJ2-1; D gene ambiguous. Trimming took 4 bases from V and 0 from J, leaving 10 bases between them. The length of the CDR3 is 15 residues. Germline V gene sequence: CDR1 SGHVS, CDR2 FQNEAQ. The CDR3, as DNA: TGTGCCAGCAGCTCCGACTTTTCCTCCTACAATGAGCAGTTCTTC. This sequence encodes CASSSDFSSYNEQFF.

DNA for the CDR3: TGTGCCATCAATGGCCGGGGGACGTCGAGCCCCCCTGACAACTACGAGCAGTACTTC. Its protein product is CAINGRGTSSPPDNYEQYF. V gene TRBV10-3 combines with J gene TRBJ2-7, with a possible D match to TRBD2 (6 bases). Looked up from germline, CDR1 is ENHRY and CDR2 is SYGVKD. CDR3 size: 19 residues. V lost 7 bases and J lost 3, with 31 bases in between.

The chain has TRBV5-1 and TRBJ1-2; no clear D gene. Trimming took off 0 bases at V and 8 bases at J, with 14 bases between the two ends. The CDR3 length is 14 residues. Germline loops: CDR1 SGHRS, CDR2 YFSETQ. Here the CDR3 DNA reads TGCGCCAGCAGCTTGGACAAATCTCCATACGGCTACACCTTC. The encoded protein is CASSLDKSPYGYTF.

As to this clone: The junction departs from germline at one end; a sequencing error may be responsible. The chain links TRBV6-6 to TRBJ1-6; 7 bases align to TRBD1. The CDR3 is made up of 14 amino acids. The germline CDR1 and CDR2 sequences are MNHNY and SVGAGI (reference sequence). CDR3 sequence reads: CASSYSDRASPLHF. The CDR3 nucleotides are TGTGCCAGCAGCTACTCCGACAGGGCTTCACCCCTCCACTTT.

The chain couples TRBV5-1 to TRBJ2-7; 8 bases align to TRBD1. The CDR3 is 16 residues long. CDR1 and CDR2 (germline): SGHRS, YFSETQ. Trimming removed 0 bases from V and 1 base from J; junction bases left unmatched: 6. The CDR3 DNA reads TGCGCCAGCAGCTTGGCCCGGACAGGGTGGTCCTACGAGCAGTACTTC. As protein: CASSLARTGWSYEQYF.

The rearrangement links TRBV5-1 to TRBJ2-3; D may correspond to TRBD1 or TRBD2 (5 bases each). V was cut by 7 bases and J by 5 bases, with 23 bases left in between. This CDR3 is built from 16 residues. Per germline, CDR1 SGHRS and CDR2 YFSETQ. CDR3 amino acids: CASGVTRGEEKDTQYF. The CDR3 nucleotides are TGCGCCAGCGGGGTTACGAGGGGAGAGGAAAAAGATACGCAGTATTTT.

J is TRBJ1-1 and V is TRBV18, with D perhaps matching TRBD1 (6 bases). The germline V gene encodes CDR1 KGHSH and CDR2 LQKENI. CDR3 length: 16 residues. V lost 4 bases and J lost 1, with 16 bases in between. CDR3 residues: CASSRNKGEGNTEAFF. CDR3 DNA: TGTGCCAGCTCACGCAACAAGGGGGAAGGGAACACTGAAGCTTTCTTT.

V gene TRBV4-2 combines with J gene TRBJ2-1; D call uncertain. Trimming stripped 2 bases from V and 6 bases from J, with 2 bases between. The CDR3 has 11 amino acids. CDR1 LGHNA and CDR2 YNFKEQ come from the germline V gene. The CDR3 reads CASSQLNEQFF. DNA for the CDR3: TGTGCCAGCAGCCAACTCAATGAGCAGTTCTTC.

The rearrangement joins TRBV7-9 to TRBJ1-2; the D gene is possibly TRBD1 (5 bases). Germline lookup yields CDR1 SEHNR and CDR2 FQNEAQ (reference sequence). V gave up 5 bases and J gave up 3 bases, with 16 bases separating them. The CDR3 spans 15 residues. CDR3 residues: CASSQARQTDYGYTF. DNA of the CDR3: TGTGCCAGCAGCCAAGCTCGACAGACAGACTATGGCTACACCTTC.

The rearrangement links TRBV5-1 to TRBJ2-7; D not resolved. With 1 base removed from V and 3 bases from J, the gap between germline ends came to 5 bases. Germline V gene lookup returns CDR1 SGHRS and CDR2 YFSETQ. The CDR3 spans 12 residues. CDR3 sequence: CASSLNSYEQYF. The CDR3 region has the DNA TGCGCCAGCAGCTTGAACAGCTACGAGCAGTACTTC.

In DNA form, the CDR3 reads TGCGCCAGCAGCTTGGGGGCCCGCGATGAGCAGTTCTTC. This encodes CASSLGARDEQFF. This chain links TRBV5-1 with TRBJ2-1; no clear D gene. The V gene lost 0 bases and the J gene lost 8 bases, with 9 bases spanning the gap. The CDR3 runs 13 residues. Germline V CDR1 and CDR2: SGHRS, YFSETQ.

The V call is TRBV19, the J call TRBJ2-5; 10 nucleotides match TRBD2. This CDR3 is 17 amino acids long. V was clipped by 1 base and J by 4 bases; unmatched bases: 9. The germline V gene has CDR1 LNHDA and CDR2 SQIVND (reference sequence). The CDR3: CASSIGLAGAGAETQYF. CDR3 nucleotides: TGTGCCAGTAGTATAGGCCTAGCGGGGGCCGGGGCAGAGACCCAGTACTTC.

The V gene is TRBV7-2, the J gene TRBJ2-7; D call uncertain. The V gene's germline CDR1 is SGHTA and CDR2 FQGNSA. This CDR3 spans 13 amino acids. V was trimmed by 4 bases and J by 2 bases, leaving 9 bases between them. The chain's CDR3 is CASSSWTPYEQYF. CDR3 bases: TGTGCCAGCAGCTCGTGGACCCCCTACGAGCAGTACTTC.

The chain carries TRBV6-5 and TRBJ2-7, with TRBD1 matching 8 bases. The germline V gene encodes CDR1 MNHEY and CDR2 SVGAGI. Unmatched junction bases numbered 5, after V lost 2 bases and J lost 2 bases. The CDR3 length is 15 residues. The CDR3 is CASSYADRAAYEQYF. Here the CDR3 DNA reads TGTGCCAGCAGTTACGCGGACAGGGCAGCCTACGAGCAGTACTTC.

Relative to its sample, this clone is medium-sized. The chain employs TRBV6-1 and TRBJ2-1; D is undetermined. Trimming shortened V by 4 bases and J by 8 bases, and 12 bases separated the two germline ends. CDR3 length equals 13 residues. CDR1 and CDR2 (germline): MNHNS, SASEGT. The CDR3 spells CASSGAHFDEQFF. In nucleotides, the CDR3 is TGTGCCAGCAGTGGGGCCCATTTCGATGAGCAGTTCTTC.

CDR3 amino acids: CASSEIAGEPYEQYF. DNA of the CDR3: TGTGCCAGCAGTGAAATCGCAGGGGAACCCTACGAGCAGTACTTC. The chain links TRBV6-1 to TRBJ2-7; the D gene is possibly TRBD1 (6 bases). V dropped 2 bases and J dropped 2 bases, with 13 bases sitting between them. The CDR3 is 15 residues long. From germline, CDR1 is MNHNS and CDR2 SASEGT.

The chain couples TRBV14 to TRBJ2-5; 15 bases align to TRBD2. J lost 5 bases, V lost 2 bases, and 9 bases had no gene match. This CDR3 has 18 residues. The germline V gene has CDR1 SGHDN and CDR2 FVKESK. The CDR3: CASSQRWTSGRAWETQYF. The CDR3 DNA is TGTGCCAGCAGCCAACGATGGACTAGCGGGAGGGCCTGGGAGACCCAGTACTTC.

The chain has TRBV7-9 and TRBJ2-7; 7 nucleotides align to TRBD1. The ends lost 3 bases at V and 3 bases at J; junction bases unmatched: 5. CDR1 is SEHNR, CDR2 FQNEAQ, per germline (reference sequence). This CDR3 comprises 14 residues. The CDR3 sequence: CASSFTGDYYEQYF. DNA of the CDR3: TGTGCCAGCAGCTTTACAGGGGATTACTACGAGCAGTACTTC.